This TCR beta chain originates from a study of blood T cell repertoires in COVID-19 (TCRdb year 2020). About the investigation overall: The collaborator samples originated in the United States, Italy and Spain and spanned the acute and convalescent phases of COVID-19. The material from the prospective study consisted of cDNA or gDNA derived from T cells, B-cell-depleted T cells, or PBMCs. Deeply sampled blood TCRbeta repertoires from subjects exposed to, actively infected with, or recovered from COVID-19 were included in the dataset. The repertoires were released in a freely available public database intended as a resource for research on the immune response to SARS-CoV-2. Samples came from the ongoing ImmuneRACE study (first 160 participants) plus 1,254 subjects from 6 global collaborators. Nearly every sample came with metadata listing a de-identified subject ID, COVID-19 status, age in years and sex. Where HLA class I and class II types were available, the types were taken from metadata supplied by the sample provider, not from assay-based typing. Summary of the overall study and its limitations: The quantity of clinical and demographic metadata differed by source and by participant and was supplied without curation.

Each collaborating institution followed its own protocols to collect whole blood in K2EDTA tubes. For TCRbeta analysis, collaborators shipped samples in one of three forms: frozen whole blood, isolated PBMCs, or DNA extracted from either of those sample types. The immunoSEQ Assay, a bias-controlled multiplex PCR, was used to amplify TCRbeta CDR3 regions from genomic DNA. The study's processing was this. Within the assay, amplification of reference gene primers was used to estimate how many nucleated cells each sample contained. Sequence reads were collapsed and filtered to measure the absolute abundance of every unique TCRbeta CDR3 rearrangement. Productive Simpson clonality was computed per sample as the square root of Simpson's diversity index over productive rearrangements. TCRdb's version of the immuneACCESS table is confined to in-frame rearrangements and falls short of the full clone set. An unresolved V gene accounts for under half of the shortfall where checked; the remainder is of unknown origin. V and J calls and clone size are given by that table; D and trimming were obtained from the DNA. Within this sample are tens of thousands of clones, with more than 70% of them counted one time only. The ten largest account for 44% of the sample.

Inclusive of the bounding cysteine and phenylalanine, the CDR3 is 17 residues long. CDR3 DNA is the only sequence kept; it has 51 bases, read in frame from the first base. The germline V gene provides CDR1 MDHEN and CDR2 SYDVKM. Trimmed from V: 5 bases; trimmed from J: 0 bases; junction bases lacking a gene match: 7. A word on this clone: It lacks a known antigen. No base-level quality is on record; no much larger clone is a single base apart.

The chain is encoded by TRBV28 joined to TRBJ2-7; 13 central nucleotides agree with TRBD2. The clonotype was recovered from a woman over 75 with active or convalescent COVID-19. Sample: peripheral blood. The sequenced DNA: TGTGCCAGCAGTATACTAGCGGGAGGGCCAAACTCCTACGAGCAGTACTTC. This gives the protein CASSILAGGPNSYEQYF.